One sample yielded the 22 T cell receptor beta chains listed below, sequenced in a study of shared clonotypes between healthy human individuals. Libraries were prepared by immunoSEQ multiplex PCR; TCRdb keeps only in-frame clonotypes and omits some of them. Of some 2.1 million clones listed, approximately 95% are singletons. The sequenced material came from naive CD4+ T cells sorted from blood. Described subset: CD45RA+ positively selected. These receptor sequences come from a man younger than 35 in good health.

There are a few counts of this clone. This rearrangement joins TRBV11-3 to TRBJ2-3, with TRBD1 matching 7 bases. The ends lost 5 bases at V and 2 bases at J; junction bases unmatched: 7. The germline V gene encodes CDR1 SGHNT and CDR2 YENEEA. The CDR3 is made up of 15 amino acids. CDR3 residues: CASSQRQGLTDTQYF. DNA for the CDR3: TGTGCCAGCAGCCAACGACAGGGCCTCACAGATACGCAGTATTTT.

The CDR3 loop reads CASSPQGNANTGELFF. The CDR3 DNA is TGTGCCAGCTCACCACAGGGTAACGCGAACACCGGGGAGCTGTTTTTT. The V and J genes are TRBV18 and TRBJ2-2; D unresolved. The V end was cut by 1 base, the J end by 0 bases, with 9 bases between. This CDR3 has 16 amino acids. Germline CDR1 KGHSH, CDR2 LQKENI. Complete variable domain (other parts from reference TRBV18 and TRBJ2-2): NAGVMQNPRHLVRRRGQEARLRCSPMKGHSHVYWYRQLPEEGLKFMVYLQKENIIDESGMPKERFSAEFPKEGPSILRIQQVVRGDSAAYFCASSPQGNANTGELFFGEGSRLTVL.

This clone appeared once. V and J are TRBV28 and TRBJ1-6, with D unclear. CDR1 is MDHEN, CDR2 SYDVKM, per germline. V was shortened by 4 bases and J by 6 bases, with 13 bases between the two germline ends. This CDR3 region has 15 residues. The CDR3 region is CASSSPGIGNSPLHF. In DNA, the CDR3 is TGTGCCAGCAGTTCTCCCGGAATAGGTAATTCACCCCTCCACTTT.

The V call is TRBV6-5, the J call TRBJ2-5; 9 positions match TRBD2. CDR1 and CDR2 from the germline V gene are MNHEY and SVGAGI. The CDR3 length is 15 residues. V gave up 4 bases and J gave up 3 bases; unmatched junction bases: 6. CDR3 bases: TGTGCCAGCAGTTCAGGACTAGCGATTAAAGAGACCCAGTACTTC. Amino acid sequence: CASSSGLAIKETQYF.

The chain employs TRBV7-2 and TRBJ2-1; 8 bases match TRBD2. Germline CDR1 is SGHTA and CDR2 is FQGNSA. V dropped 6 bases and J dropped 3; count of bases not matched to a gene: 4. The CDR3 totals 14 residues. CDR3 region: CASRSGGSYNEQFF. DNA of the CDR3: TGTGCCAGCAGATCGGGAGGGAGCTACAATGAGCAGTTCTTC.

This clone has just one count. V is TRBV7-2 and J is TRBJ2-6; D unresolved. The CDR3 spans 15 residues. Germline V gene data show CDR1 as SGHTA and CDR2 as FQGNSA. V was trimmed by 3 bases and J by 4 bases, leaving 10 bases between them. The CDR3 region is CASSLFTDGANVLTF. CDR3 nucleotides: TGTGCCAGCAGCTTGTTTACGGACGGGGCCAACGTCCTGACTTTC. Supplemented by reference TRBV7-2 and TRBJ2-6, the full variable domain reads GAGVSQSPSNKVTEKGKDVELRCDPISGHTALYWYRQSLGQGLEFLIYFQGNSAPDKSGLPSDRFSAERTGGSVSTLTIQRTQQEDSAVYLCASSLFTDGANVLTFGAGSRLTVL.

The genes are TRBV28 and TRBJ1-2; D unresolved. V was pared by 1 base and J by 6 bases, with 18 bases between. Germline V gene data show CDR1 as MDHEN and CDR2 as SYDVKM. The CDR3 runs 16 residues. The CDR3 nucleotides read TGTGCCAGCAGTTTATTCAGTGGGTCTGGCTATAATGGCTACACCTTC. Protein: CASSLFSGSGYNGYTF.

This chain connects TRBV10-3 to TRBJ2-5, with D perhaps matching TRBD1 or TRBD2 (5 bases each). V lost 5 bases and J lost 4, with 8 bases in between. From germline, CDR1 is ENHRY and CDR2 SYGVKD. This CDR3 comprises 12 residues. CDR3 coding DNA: TGTGCCATCAGTACAGGAGGAGAGACCCAGTACTTC. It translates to CAISTGGETQYF.

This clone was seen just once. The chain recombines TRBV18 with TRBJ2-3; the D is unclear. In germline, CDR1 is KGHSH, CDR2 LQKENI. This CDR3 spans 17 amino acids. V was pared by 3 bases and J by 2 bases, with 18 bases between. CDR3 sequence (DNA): TGTGCCAGCTCACCGCCCGCTAGGTATGGGAACACAGATACGCAGTATTTT. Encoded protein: CASSPPARYGNTDTQYF.

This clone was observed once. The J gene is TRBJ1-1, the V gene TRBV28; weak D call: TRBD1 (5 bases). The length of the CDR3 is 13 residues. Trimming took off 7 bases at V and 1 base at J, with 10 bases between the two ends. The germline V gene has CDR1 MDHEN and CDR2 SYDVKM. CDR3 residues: CASTWGTNTEAFF. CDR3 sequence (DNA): TGTGCCAGCACCTGGGGCACGAACACTGAAGCTTTCTTT.

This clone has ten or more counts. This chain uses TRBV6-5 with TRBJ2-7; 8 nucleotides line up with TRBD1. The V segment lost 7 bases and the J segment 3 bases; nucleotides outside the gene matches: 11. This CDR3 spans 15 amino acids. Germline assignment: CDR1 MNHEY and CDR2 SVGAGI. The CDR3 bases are TGTGCCAGCATGCCGACAGGGGCTGACCGCTACGAGCAGTACTTC. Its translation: CASMPTGADRYEQYF.

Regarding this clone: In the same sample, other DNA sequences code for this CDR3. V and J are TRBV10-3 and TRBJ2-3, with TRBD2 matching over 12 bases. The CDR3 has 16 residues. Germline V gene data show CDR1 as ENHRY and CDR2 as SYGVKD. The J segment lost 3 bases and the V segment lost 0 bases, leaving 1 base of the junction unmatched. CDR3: CAISESLAGGTDTQYF. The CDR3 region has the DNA TGTGCCATCAGTGAGTCTCTAGCGGGAGGGACAGATACGCAGTATTTT.

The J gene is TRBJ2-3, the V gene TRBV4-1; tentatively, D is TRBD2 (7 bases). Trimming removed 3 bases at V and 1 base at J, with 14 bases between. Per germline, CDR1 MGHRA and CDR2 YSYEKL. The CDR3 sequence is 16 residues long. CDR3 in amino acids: CASSHPRGGGTDTQYF. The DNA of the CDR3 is TGCGCCAGCAGCCACCCAAGGGGGGGCGGCACAGATACGCAGTATTTT.

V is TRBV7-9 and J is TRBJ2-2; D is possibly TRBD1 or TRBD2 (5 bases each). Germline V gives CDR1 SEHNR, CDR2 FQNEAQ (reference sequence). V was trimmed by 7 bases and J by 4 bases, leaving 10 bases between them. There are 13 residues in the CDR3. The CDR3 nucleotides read TGTGCCAGCACTGGGACCACCACCGGGGAGCTGTTTTTT. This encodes CASTGTTTGELFF.

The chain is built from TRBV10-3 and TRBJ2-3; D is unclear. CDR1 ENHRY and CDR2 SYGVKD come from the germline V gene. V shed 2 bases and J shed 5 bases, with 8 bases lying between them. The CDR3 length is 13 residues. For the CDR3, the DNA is TGTGCCATCAGTGAGAAGGAGCAAGATACGCAGTATTTT. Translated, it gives CAISEKEQDTQYF.

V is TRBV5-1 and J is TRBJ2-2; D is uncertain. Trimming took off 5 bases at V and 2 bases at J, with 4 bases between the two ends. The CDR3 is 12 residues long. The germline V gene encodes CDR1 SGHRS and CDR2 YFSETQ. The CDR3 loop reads CASRPNTGELFF. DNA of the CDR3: TGCGCCAGCAGACCAAACACCGGGGAGCTGTTTTTT.

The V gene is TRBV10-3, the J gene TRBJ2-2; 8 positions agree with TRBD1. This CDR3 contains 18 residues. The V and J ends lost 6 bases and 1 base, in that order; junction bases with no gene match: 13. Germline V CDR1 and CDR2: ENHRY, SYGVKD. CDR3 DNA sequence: TGTGCCATCAGGAGAGATACAGGGGGAAATATGAACACCGGGGAGCTGTTTTTT. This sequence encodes CAIRRDTGGNMNTGELFF.

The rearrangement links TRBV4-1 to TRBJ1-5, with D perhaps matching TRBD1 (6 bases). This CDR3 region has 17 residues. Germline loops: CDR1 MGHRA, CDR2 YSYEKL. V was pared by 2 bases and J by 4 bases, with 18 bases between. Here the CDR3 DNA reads TGCGCCAGCAGCCAATTCCCTGTATTAAGGGGGAATCAGCCCCAGCATTTT. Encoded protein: CASSQFPVLRGNQPQHF.

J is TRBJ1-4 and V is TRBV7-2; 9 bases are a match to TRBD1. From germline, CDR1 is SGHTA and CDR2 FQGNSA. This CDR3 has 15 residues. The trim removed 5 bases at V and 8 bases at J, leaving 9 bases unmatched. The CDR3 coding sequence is TGTGCCAGCAGCAAATCCGGGACAGGGAAGGAAAAACTGTTTTTT. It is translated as CASSKSGTGKEKLFF.

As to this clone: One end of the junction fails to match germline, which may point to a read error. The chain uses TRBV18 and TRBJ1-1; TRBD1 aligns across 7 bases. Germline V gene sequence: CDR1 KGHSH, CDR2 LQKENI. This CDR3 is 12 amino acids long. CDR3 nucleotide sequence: TGTGCCAGCACACCCCCGACAGGGTTTGCTTTCTTT. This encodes CASTPPTGFAFF.

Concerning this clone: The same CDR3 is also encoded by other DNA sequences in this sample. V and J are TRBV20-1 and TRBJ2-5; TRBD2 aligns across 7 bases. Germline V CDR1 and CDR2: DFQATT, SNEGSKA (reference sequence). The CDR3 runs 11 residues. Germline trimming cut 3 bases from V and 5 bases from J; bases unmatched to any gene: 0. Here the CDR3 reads CSARGGETQYF. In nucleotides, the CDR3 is TGCAGTGCTAGGGGAGGGGAGACCCAGTACTTC.

The CDR3 here is CASSYRIPGPNSPLHF. For the CDR3, the DNA is TGTGCCAGCAGCTACAGGATACCAGGGCCGAATTCACCCCTCCACTTT. V is TRBV5-6 and J is TRBJ1-6, with D possibly being TRBD1 (5 bases). CDR3 length: 16 residues. From germline, CDR1 is SGHDT and CDR2 YYEEEE. V lost 3 bases and J 7 bases, leaving 17 bases between the germline ends.